The sequence of this T cell receptor (beta chain) was determined in a study of OX40 agonist ivuxolimab in advanced cancers. Study at large: Cohort: approximately 83% men, mean age roughly 60, aged about 23 to 80.

The germline gives CDR1 SGDLS, CDR2 YYNGEE. This CDR3 is built from 15 residues. J was trimmed by 12 bases and V by 4 bases; bases with no gene match: 12. Generated by immunoSEQ multiplex PCR, the TCRdb table keeps only in-frame clones and is missing some. The sample consists of some 85,000 clones, around nine tenths of them appearing once. The gene calls are TRBV9 and TRBJ2-6; 8 bases align to TRBD1. Sequences were derived from CD4+ or CD8+ T cells sorted from blood, sampled in a trial of the OX40 agonist ivuxolimab. This clonotype was obtained from an adult with an advanced solid tumor such as melanoma, head and neck, liver or kidney cancer. DNA of the CDR3: TGTGCCAGCAGCCCCGGGCCGGGACAGGTCCCCGTCCTGACTTTC. Its protein is CASSPGPGQVPVLTF.